This TCR beta chain originates from a study of T cell repertoires in cytomegalovirus infection. Overall study findings and caveats: Accumulated public TCR beta family frequency recognized individuals carrying CMV together with the relevant HLA.

TCRdb re-derived calls from the reads in MiXCR, one entry per CDR3 protein. This table has roughly 230,000 distinct CDR3 sequences, 22% appearing once. Comment on this clonotype: As yet, its antigen is unknown.

The CDR3 spans 13 residues. Per germline, CDR1 SNHLY and CDR2 FYNNEI. V lost 5 bases to trimming and J lost 8 bases, with 13 bases between them. This TCR came from a human donor in good health (CMV status not recorded). Some clones in this sample may be carry-over from other donors' samples. The sample was CD8+ T cells from PBMCs. This rearrangement joins TRBV2 to TRBJ2-1; D is uncertain. CDR3 coding DNA: TGTGCCAGCAGTTTCTCGGTGGTCGATGAGCAGTTCTTC. Translation gives CASSFSVVDEQFF.